This T cell receptor (beta chain) was captured by sequencing in a study of blood T cell repertoires in COVID-19. Study context: Acute-phase and convalescent COVID-19 samples originated in the United States, Italy and Spain. PBMCs, B-cell-depleted T cells, or T cells were the source of the cDNA or gDNA that made up the material.

CDR1 is LNHNV, CDR2 YYDKDF, per germline (reference sequence). The CDR3 has 17 amino acids. V shed 3 bases and J 4 bases; nucleotides not matched to a gene: 6. Participant-given clinical history determined each cohort assignment. Authors' analysis steps: It was from reference gene primer amplification that nucleated cell counts were estimated. Some clones are missing from TCRdb's copy, which holds only in-frame ones; the method was immunoSEQ multiplex PCR. V and J calls and clone size are as listed in that table; D and trimming were resolved from the DNA. Among 300,000 or so clones, 90% were seen once, and the ten largest hold roughly 2.5%.

The source material was PBMCs or T cells enriched from blood (not recorded which). The clonotype was recovered from a man in his 60s who had recovered from COVID-19. This sequence joins TRBV15 and TRBJ2-1; 13 positions match TRBD2. CDR3 amino acids: CATSSSPGLAGYNEQFF. The DNA of the CDR3 is TGTGCCACCAGCAGTAGCCCGGGACTAGCGGGATACAATGAGCAGTTCTTC.